This passage covers 4 T cell receptor beta chains from one sample sequenced in a study of OX40 agonist ivuxolimab in advanced cancers. Measured with immunoSEQ multiplex PCR; TCRdb has only the in-frame clones, and not every one. The sample holds about 38,000 clones, approximately 79% seen once. The sequenced sample was CD4+ or CD8+ T cells sorted from blood, obtained in a trial of the OX40 agonist ivuxolimab. Every receptor here comes from an adult with an advanced solid tumor such as melanoma, head and neck, liver or kidney cancer.

The rearrangement uses TRBV6-5 and TRBJ2-5; 7 nucleotides line up with TRBD1. Germline lookup yields CDR1 MNHEY and CDR2 SVGAGI. Losses at the gene ends were 6 bases for V and 5 bases for J; bases not matched to a gene: 6. This CDR3 region has 13 residues. CDR3: CASSLLRGETQYF. CDR3 coding DNA: TGTGCCAGCAGCTTACTCAGGGGGGAGACCCAGTACTTC.

The chain has TRBV30 and TRBJ2-1; 8 positions agree with TRBD1. Germline lookup yields CDR1 GTSNPN and CDR2 SVGIG (reference sequence). The CDR3 is made up of 14 amino acids. Germline trimming cut 5 bases from V and 2 bases from J; bases unmatched to any gene: 5. The CDR3 region is CAWETGVPYNEQFF. The CDR3 nucleotides are TGTGCCTGGGAGACAGGGGTACCCTACAATGAGCAGTTCTTC. Full variable domain (missing parts from reference TRBV30 and TRBJ2-1): SQTIHQWPATLVQPVGSPLSLECTVEGTSNPNLYWYRQAAGRGLQLLFYSVGIGQISSEVPQNLSASRPQDRQFILSSKKLLLSDSGFYLCAWETGVPYNEQFFGPGTRLTVL.

The CDR3: CASSLVQANTEAFF. The DNA for the CDR3 is TGTGCCAGCAGCTTAGTCCAGGCCAACACTGAAGCTTTCTTT. The chain carries TRBV7-6 and TRBJ1-1; D gene unclear. CDR1 is SGHVS and CDR2 is FNYEAQ in the germline V gene. The CDR3 totals 14 residues. Trimming took off 1 base at V and 2 bases at J, with 8 bases between the two ends.

The rearrangement joins TRBV5-1 to TRBJ1-1, with D uncertain. The length of the CDR3 is 13 residues. V dropped 3 bases and J dropped 5 bases, with 11 bases sitting between them. Germline V gene data show CDR1 as SGHRS and CDR2 as YFSETQ. For the CDR3, the DNA is TGCGCCAGCAGCTCCGTGGGAGTAACTGAAGCTTTCTTT. Protein product: CASSSVGVTEAFF.